Presented here are 15 T cell receptor beta chains from one specimen sequenced in a study of beta chain features in type 1 diabetes. Findings and limits, study-wide: People with Type 1 diabetes carried modestly yet significantly shorter TCRB CDR3s in all four CD4+ subsets.

Their antigens are not known. Sequencing targeted expressed TCRB transcripts, as all isolated RNA had been reverse transcribed. Profiling relied on immunoSEQ multiplex PCR, and the TCRdb table lists in-frame clones only, not all of them. Of under 400,000 clones in the sample, around 12% are singletons; the top ten hold around 0.01%. The sample was naive CD4+ T cells from blood. Receptor source: a woman between 18 and 29 years old with type 1 diabetes.

This chain joins TRBV12-5 and TRBJ2-1; a possible D gene is TRBD1 (6 bases). Germline V gene sequence: CDR1 LGHNT, CDR2 FRNRAP. The CDR3 contains 14 residues. Trimming removed 0 bases from V and 9 bases from J, with 12 bases in between. This chain's CDR3 is CASGLVNRAPEQFF. CDR3 coding DNA: TGTGCTAGTGGTTTGGTAAACAGGGCGCCTGAGCAGTTCTTC.

This clone was counted between two and nine times. This rearrangement joins TRBV4-2 to TRBJ2-1; D remains ambiguous. Between the trimmed V and J ends, which lost 2 bases and 5 bases, there was a span of 7 bases. The CDR3 covers 13 residues. In germline, CDR1 is LGHNA, CDR2 YNFKEQ. The CDR3 sequence is CASSQSRDNEQFF. CDR3 nucleotides: TGTGCCAGCAGCCAATCCCGTGACAATGAGCAGTTCTTC.

V is TRBV7-6 and J is TRBJ2-3, with TRBD2 identical over 11 bases. The CDR3 length is 16 residues. In germline, CDR1 is SGHVS, CDR2 FNYEAQ. J was trimmed by 0 bases and V by 5 bases; bases with no gene match: 4. The DNA of the CDR3 is TGTGCCAGCAGCATATTAGCGGGAGGGAGCACAGATACGCAGTATTTT. This gives the protein CASSILAGGSTDTQYF.

V is TRBV7-2 and J is TRBJ2-5; D gene ambiguous. V was clipped by 7 bases and J by 2 bases, with 11 bases between them. The V gene's germline CDR1 is SGHTA and CDR2 FQGNSA. This CDR3 has 13 amino acids. Here the CDR3 DNA reads TGTGCCAGCACCAGACGGGTACAAGAGACCCAGTACTTC. Translating gives CASTRRVQETQYF.

The J gene is TRBJ1-1, the V gene TRBV30, with D tentatively TRBD1 (5 bases). With 4 bases removed from V and 3 bases from J, the gap between germline ends came to 12 bases. This CDR3 contains 13 residues. CDR1 GTSNPN and CDR2 SVGIG come from the germline V gene (reference sequence). The CDR3 DNA follows: TGTGCCTGGACCTCACAGGTCCACACTGAAGCTTTCTTT. As protein: CAWTSQVHTEAFF. The full variable domain, its missing parts supplied by reference TRBV30 and TRBJ1-1, is SQTIHQWPATLVQPVGSPLSLECTVEGTSNPNLYWYRQAAGRGLQLLFYSVGIGQISSEVPQNLSASRPQDRQFILSSKKLLLSDSGFYLCAWTSQVHTEAFFGQGTRLTVV.

This clone was picked up a small number of times. The genes are TRBV2 and TRBJ1-2, with TRBD1 matching over 8 bases. This CDR3 is built from 13 residues. Germline CDR1 is SNHLY and CDR2 is FYNNEI. The junction had 2 bases not matched to a gene; V was cut back by 4 bases and J by 4 bases. Here the CDR3 reads CASSGDRSYGYTF. The CDR3 DNA reads TGTGCCAGCAGTGGGGACAGGTCCTATGGCTACACCTTC.

This clone was detected only a few times. The V and J genes are TRBV10-3 and TRBJ2-5, with D maybe TRBD2 (6 bases). Looked up from germline, CDR1 is ENHRY and CDR2 is SYGVKD. V lost 2 bases and J lost 7, with 14 bases in between. This CDR3 is 14 amino acids long. Written as DNA, the CDR3 is TGTGCCATCAGTGAGCCCGGAGGGGCTGGGACCCAGTACTTC. It translates to CAISEPGGAGTQYF.

J is TRBJ1-2 and V is TRBV7-2; 12 bases fit TRBD1. The trim removed 5 bases at V and 5 bases at J, leaving 12 bases unmatched. There are 17 residues in the CDR3. From germline, CDR1 is SGHTA and CDR2 FQGNSA. The CDR3 DNA is TGTGCCAGCAGCCCGGGGACAGGGGGCGGCGGACCTTATGGCTACACCTTC. It is translated as CASSPGTGGGGPYGYTF.

This clone appeared a few times. The chain uses TRBV6-4 and TRBJ2-1, with 10 bases matching TRBD2. Germline CDR1 MRHNA, CDR2 SNTAGT. The trim removed 3 bases at V and 2 bases at J, leaving 4 bases unmatched. The CDR3 spans 16 residues. CDR3 loop: CASSESSGSPYNEQFF. CDR3 coding DNA: TGTGCCAGCAGTGAGTCTAGCGGGAGTCCCTACAATGAGCAGTTCTTC.

A few counts support this clone. This chain connects TRBV11-2 to TRBJ2-3; 12 nucleotides agree with TRBD2. The CDR3 is 14 residues long. Trimming removed 6 bases from V and 8 bases from J; junction bases left unmatched: 6. CDR1 is SGHAT and CDR2 is FQNNGV in the germline V gene. The DNA for the CDR3 is TGTGCCAGCAGTCCTAGCGGGGGGGCTGGTACGCAGTATTTT. This encodes CASSPSGGAGTQYF.

This clone was picked up a small number of times. The rearrangement links TRBV11-3 to TRBJ2-7, with no clear D. Germline CDR1 is SGHNT and CDR2 is YENEEA. V was clipped by 6 bases and J by 3 bases, with 6 bases between them. The CDR3 loop spans 11 amino acids. For the CDR3, the DNA is TGTGCCAGCAGACGAGACTACGAGCAGTACTTC. Amino acids: CASRRDYEQYF.

This chain links TRBV6-5 with TRBJ2-3; the D gene is possibly TRBD2 (5 bases). This CDR3 is built from 15 residues. V lost 5 bases, J lost 1 base, and 13 bases lay in between. Germline lookup yields CDR1 MNHEY and CDR2 SVGAGI. CDR3 in amino acids: CASSNPTRGTDTQYF. In DNA, the CDR3 is TGTGCCAGCAGTAATCCCACGAGGGGCACAGATACGCAGTATTTT.

Points on this clone: Additional DNA sequences in this sample encode the identical CDR3. The rearrangement uses TRBV5-1 and TRBJ2-7; D is ambiguous. Germline V gene sequence: CDR1 SGHRS, CDR2 YFSETQ. V was shortened by 4 bases and J by 0 bases, with 5 bases between the two germline ends. The length of the CDR3 is 12 residues. CDR3: CASSPSSYEQYF. The CDR3 nucleotides are TGCGCCAGCAGCCCCAGCTCCTACGAGCAGTACTTC. The entire variable domain, with the rest obtained from reference TRBV5-1 and TRBJ2-7, is as follows: KAGVTQTPRYLIKTRGQQVTLSCSPISGHRSVSWYQQTPGQGLQFLFEYFSETQRNKGNFPGRFSGRQFSNSRSEMNVSTLELGDSALYLCASSPSSYEQYFGPGTRLTVT.

This clone has a handful of counts. The chain uses TRBV23-1 and TRBJ2-7, with 11 bases aligning to TRBD2. TRBV23-1 is an open reading frame, and its role is uncertain. V lost 6 bases, J lost 1 base, and 5 bases stayed unmatched. This CDR3 is built from 15 residues. The CDR3 region has the DNA TGCGCCAGCAGCCAACGACTAGCGGGGTCCTACGAGCAGTACTTC. Its protein product is CASSQRLAGSYEQYF.

V gene TRBV9 combines with J gene TRBJ2-1; 10 bases agree with TRBD2. This CDR3 contains 15 residues. Germline loops: CDR1 SGDLS, CDR2 YYNGEE. After removal of 0 bases from V and 7 bases from J, the junction contained 4 bases not matched to a gene. The CDR3: CASSVGAGGDNEQFF. The CDR3 DNA sequence: TGTGCCAGCAGCGTAGGAGCGGGGGGGGATAATGAGCAGTTCTTC.